This passage covers 2 T cell receptor beta chains from one sample sequenced in a study of blood T cell repertoires in COVID-19. The assay was immunoSEQ multiplex PCR, and TCRdb's table has in-frame clones only and misses some. Of about 260,000 clones in the sample, roughly nine tenths were seen once. Source material: peripheral blood. The source of these receptors is a woman in her forties or fifties who had recovered from COVID-19.

This clone was counted once. This chain connects TRBV19 to TRBJ1-2; 7 bases line up with TRBD1. In germline, CDR1 is LNHDA, CDR2 SQIVND (reference sequence). This CDR3 region has 14 residues. V shed 3 bases and J 11 bases; nucleotides not matched to a gene: 12. CDR3 sequence reads: CASSMADRTISYTF. CDR3 DNA sequence: TGTGCCAGTAGTATGGCGGACAGGACTATCTCGTACACCTTC.

The chain employs TRBV20-1 and TRBJ2-1; possibly TRBD2 for D (5 bases). V lost 3 bases, J lost 8 bases, and 8 bases lay in between. This CDR3 has 11 residues. In germline, CDR1 is DFQATT, CDR2 SNEGSKA (reference sequence). Here the CDR3 reads CSASLRDEQFF. In nucleotides, the CDR3 is TGCAGTGCTAGCCTGAGGGATGAGCAGTTCTTC.